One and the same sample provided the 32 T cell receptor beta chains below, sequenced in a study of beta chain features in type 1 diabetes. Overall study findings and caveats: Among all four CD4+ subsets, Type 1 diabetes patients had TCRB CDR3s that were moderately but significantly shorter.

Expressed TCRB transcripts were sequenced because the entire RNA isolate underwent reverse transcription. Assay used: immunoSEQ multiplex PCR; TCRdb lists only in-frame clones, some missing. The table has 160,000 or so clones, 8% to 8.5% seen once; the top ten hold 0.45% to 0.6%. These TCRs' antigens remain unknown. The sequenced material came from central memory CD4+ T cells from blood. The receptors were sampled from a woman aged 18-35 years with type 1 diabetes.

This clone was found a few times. The DNA for the CDR3 is TGCGCCAGCAGCCCACAGGGACCCCAAGGGTTTAACTATGGCTACACCTTC. It translates to CASSPQGPQGFNYGYTF. The chain combines TRBV4-1 with TRBJ1-2; TRBD1 might be the D (6 bases). The CDR3 extends over 17 amino acids. Germline CDR1 is MGHRA and CDR2 is YSYEKL. Trimming removed 4 bases at V and 1 base at J, with 19 bases between.

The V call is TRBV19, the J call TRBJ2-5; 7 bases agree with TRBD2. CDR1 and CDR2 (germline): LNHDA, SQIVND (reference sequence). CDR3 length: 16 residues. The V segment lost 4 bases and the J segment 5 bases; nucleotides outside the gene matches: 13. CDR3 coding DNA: TGTGCCAGTAGTAATCTAGCGGCAACCCCTGGGGAGACCCAGTACTTC. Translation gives CASSNLAATPGETQYF.

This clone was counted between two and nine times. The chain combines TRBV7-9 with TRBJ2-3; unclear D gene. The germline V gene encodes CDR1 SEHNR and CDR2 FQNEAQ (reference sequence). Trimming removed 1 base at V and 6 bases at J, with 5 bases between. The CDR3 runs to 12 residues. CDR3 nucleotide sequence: TGTGCCAGCAGCTTAGATCTGGATACGCAGTATTTT. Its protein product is CASSLDLDTQYF.

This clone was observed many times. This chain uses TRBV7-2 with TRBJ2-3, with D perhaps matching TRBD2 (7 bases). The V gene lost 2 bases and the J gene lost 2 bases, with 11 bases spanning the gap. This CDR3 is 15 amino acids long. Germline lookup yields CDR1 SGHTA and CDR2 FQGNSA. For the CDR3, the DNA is TGTGCCAGCAGCTTATCGGGGGGCAACACAGATACGCAGTATTTT. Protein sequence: CASSLSGGNTDTQYF.

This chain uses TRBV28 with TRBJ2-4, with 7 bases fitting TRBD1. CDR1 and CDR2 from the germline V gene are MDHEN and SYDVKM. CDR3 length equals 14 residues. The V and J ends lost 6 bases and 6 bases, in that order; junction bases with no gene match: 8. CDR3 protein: CASRKGDRVNIQYF. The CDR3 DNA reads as TGTGCCAGCAGGAAAGGGGACAGAGTAAACATTCAGTACTTC.

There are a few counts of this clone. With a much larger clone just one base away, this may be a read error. CDR3: CASSSHYEQYF. DNA for the CDR3: TGTGCCAGCAGCTCCCACTACGAGCAGTACTTC. The chain joins TRBV11-1 to TRBJ2-7, with unresolved D. The CDR3 consists of 11 residues. Germline assignment: CDR1 SGHAT and CDR2 FQDESV (reference sequence). Trimming cost V 4 bases and J 3 bases, with 4 bases left between them.

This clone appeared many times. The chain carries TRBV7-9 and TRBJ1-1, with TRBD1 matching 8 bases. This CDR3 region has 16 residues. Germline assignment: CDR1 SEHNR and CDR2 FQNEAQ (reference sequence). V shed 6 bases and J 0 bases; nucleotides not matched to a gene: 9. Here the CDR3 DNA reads TGTGCCAGCAGTACCGGGACAGGTTTCATGAACACTGAAGCTTTCTTT. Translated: CASSTGTGFMNTEAFF. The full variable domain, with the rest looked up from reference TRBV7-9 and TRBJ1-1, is DTGVSQNPRHKITKRGQNVTFRCDPISEHNRLYWYRQTLGQGPEFLTYFQNEAQLEKSRLLSDRFSAERPKGSFSTLEIQRTEQGDSAMYLCASSTGTGFMNTEAFFGQGTRLTVV.

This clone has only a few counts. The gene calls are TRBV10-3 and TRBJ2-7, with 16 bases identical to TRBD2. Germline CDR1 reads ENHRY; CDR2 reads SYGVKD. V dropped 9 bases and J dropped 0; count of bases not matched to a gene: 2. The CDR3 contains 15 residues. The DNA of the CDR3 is TGTGCCATTGGGACTAGCGGGAGGGCCTCCTACGAGCAGTACTTC. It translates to CAIGTSGRASYEQYF.

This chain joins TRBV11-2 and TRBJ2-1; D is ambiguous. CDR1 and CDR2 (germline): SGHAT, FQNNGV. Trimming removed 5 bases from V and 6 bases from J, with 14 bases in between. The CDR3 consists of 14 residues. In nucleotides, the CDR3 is TGTGCCAGCAGCCCTAGGCCCCTGTCCAATGAGCAGTTCTTC. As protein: CASSPRPLSNEQFF. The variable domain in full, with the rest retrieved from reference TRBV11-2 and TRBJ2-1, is EAGVAQSPRYKIIEKRQSVAFWCNPISGHATLYWYQQILGQGPKLLIQFQNNGVVDDSQLPKDRFSAERLKGVDSTLKIQPAKLEDSAVYLCASSPRPLSNEQFFGPGTRLTVL.

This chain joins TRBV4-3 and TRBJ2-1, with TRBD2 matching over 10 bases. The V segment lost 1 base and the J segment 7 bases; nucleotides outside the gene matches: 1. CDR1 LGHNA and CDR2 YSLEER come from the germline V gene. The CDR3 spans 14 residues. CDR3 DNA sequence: TGCGCCAGCAGCCAAGCGGGACTAGCGAATGAGCAGTTCTTC. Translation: CASSQAGLANEQFF.

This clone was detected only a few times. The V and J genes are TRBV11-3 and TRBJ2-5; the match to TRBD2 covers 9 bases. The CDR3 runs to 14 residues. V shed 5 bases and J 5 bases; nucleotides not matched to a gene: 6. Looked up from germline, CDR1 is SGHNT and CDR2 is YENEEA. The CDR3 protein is CASSHGLAMETQYF. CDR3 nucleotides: TGTGCCAGCAGCCACGGACTAGCGATGGAGACCCAGTACTTC.

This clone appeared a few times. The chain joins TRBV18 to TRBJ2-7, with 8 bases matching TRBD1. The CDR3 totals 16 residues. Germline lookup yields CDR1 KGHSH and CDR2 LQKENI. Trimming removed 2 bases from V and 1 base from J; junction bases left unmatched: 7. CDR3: CASSPFRTGTSYEQYF. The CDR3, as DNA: TGTGCCAGCTCACCATTCCGGACAGGGACTTCCTACGAGCAGTACTTC.

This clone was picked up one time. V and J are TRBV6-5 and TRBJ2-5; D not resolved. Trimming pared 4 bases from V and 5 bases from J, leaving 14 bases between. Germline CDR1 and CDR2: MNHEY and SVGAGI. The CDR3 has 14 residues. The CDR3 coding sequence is TGTGCCAGCAGTTCGCCCCTGCTTCGGGAGACCCAGTACTTC. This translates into CASSSPLLRETQYF.

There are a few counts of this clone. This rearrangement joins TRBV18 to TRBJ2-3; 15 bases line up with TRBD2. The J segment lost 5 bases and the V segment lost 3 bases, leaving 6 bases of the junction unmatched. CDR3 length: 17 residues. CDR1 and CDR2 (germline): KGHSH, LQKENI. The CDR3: CASSPGLAGGPGDTQYF. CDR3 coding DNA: TGTGCCAGCTCACCCGGACTAGCGGGAGGGCCTGGAGATACGCAGTATTTT.

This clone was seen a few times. The CDR3 reads CASSLGGGMNTEAFF. CDR3 DNA: TGTGCCAGCAGTTTGGGAGGGGGAATGAACACTGAAGCTTTCTTT. This chain links TRBV28 with TRBJ1-1; D might be TRBD1 (6 bases). The V and J ends lost 3 bases and 0 bases respectively, with 11 bases between them. The CDR3 sequence is 15 residues long. Germline values: CDR1 MDHEN, CDR2 SYDVKM.

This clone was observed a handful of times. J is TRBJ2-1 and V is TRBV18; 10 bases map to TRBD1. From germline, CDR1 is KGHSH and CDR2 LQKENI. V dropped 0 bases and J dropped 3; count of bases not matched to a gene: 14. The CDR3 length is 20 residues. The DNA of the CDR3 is TGTGCCAGCTCACCACCGAACGCCCCGGGCGGGACAGGGGTCTACAATGAGCAGTTCTTC. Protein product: CASSPPNAPGGTGVYNEQFF.

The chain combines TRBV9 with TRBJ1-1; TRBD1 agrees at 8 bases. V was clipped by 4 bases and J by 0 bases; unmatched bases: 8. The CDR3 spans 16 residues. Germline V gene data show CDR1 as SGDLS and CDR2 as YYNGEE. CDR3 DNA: TGTGCCAGCAGCCCTAGGACAGGGCTCATGAACACTGAAGCTTTCTTT. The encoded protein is CASSPRTGLMNTEAFF.

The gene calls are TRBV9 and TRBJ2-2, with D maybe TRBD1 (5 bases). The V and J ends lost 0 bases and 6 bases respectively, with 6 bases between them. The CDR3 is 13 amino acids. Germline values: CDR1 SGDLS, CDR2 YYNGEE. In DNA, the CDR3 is TGTGCCAGCAGCGTAGCAGGGTCCGGGGAGCTGTTTTTT. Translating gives CASSVAGSGELFF.

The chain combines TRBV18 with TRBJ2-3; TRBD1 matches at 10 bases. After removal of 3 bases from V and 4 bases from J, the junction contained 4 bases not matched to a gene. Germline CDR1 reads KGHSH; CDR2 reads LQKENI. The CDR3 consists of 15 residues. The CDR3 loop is CASSPPGQGPDTQYF. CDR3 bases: TGTGCCAGCTCACCTCCGGGACAGGGGCCAGATACGCAGTATTTT. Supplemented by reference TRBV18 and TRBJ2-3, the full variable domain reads NAGVMQNPRHLVRRRGQEARLRCSPMKGHSHVYWYRQLPEEGLKFMVYLQKENIIDESGMPKERFSAEFPKEGPSILRIQQVVRGDSAAYFCASSPPGQGPDTQYFGPGTRLTVL.

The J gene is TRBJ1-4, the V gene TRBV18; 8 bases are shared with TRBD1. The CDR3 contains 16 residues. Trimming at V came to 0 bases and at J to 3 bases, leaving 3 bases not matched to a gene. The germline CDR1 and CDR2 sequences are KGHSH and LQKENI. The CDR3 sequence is CASSPPSTGANEKLFF. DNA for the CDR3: TGTGCCAGCTCACCACCATCGACAGGGGCTAATGAAAAACTGTTTTTT.

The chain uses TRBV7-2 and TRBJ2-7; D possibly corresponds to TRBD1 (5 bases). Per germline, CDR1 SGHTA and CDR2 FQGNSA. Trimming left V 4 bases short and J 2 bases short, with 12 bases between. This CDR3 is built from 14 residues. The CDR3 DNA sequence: TGTGCCAGCAGCTACCAAGTGGGGCCCTACGAGCAGTACTTC. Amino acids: CASSYQVGPYEQYF.

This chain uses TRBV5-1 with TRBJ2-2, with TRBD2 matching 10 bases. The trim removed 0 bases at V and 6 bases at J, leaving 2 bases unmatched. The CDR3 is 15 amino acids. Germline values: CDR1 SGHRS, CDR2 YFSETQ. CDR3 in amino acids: CASSLVGLAAGELFF. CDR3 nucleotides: TGCGCCAGCAGCTTGGTTGGACTAGCGGCCGGGGAGCTGTTTTTT.

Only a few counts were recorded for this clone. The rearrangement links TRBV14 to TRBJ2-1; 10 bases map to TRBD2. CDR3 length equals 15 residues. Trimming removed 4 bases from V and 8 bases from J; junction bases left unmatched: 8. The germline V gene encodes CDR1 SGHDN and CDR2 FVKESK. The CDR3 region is CASSRRAGGGDEQFF. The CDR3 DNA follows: TGTGCCAGCAGCCGTCGAGCGGGAGGGGGAGATGAGCAGTTCTTC.

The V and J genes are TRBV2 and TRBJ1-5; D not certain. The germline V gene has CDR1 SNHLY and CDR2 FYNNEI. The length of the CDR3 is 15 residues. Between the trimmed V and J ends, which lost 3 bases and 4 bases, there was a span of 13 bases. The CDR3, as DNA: TGTGCCAGCAGTGAGGGGAGGGTAGCAAATCAGCCCCAGCATTTT. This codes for CASSEGRVANQPQHF.

CDR3 coding DNA: TGCGCCAGCAGCCCTACGACTAGCGGGCTACCAGATACGCAGTATTTT. It is translated as CASSPTTSGLPDTQYF. The chain has TRBV5-1 and TRBJ2-3; TRBD2 aligns across 10 bases. CDR3 length: 16 amino acids. Germline V CDR1 and CDR2: SGHRS, YFSETQ. With 4 bases clipped from V and 4 bases from J, the junction kept 9 bases outside the gene matches.

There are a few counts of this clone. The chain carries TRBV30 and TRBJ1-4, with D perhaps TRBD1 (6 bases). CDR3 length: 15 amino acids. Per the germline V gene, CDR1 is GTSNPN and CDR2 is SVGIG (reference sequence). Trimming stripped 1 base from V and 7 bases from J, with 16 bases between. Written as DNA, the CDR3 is TGTGCCTGGAGTGAACCAGGGGTCGGTGCTGAAAAACTGTTTTTT. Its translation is CAWSEPGVGAEKLFF.

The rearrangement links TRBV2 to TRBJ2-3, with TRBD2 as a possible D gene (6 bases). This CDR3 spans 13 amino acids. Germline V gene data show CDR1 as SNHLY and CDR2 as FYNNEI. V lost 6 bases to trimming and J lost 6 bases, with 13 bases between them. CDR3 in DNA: TGTGCCAGCAGACTTAGCGGTAGGGATACGCAGTATTTT. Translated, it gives CASRLSGRDTQYF. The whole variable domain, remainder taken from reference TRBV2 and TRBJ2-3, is EPEVTQTPSHQVTQMGQEVILRCVPISNHLYFYWYRQILGQKVEFLVSFYNNEISEKSEIFDDQFSVERPDGSNFTLKIRSTKLEDSAMYFCASRLSGRDTQYFGPGTRLTVL.

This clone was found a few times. Here the CDR3 reads CASSSGPGETQYF. DNA of the CDR3: TGTGCCAGCAGTAGCGGTCCGGGGGAGACCCAGTACTTC. The rearrangement joins TRBV6-4 to TRBJ2-5, with a possible D match to TRBD2 (5 bases). This CDR3 has 13 residues. V gave up 5 bases and J gave up 5 bases, with 12 bases separating them. Looked up from germline, CDR1 is MRHNA and CDR2 is SNTAGT.

The CDR3 DNA sequence: TGTGCCAGCAGCAGCAGGGCCGCCTATGGCTACACCTTC. This sequence encodes CASSSRAAYGYTF. The V gene is TRBV6-5, the J gene TRBJ1-2, with D perhaps TRBD1 (5 bases). There are 13 residues in the CDR3. Deletions cut 6 bases from V and 4 bases from J, with 12 bases between. The germline V gene has CDR1 MNHEY and CDR2 SVGAGI.

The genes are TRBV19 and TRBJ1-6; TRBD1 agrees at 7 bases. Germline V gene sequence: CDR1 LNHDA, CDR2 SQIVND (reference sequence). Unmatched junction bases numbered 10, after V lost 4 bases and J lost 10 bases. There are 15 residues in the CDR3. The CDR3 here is CASSTQQGDGSPLHF. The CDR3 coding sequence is TGTGCCAGTAGTACTCAGCAGGGGGACGGGTCACCCCTCCACTTT.

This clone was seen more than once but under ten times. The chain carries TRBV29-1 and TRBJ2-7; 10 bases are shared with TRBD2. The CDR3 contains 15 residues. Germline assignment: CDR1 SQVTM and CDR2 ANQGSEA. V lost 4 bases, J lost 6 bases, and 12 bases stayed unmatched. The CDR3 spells CSVGTGTSALGEQYF. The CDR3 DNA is TGCAGCGTTGGGACCGGGACTAGCGCCCTTGGCGAGCAGTACTTC.

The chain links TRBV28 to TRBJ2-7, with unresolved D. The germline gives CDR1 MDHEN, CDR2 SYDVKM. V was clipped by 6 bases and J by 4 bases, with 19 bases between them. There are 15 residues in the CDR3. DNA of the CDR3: TGTGCCAGCAGAAAGTCTTACCAGTTGACTTACGAGCAGTACTTC. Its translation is CASRKSYQLTYEQYF.